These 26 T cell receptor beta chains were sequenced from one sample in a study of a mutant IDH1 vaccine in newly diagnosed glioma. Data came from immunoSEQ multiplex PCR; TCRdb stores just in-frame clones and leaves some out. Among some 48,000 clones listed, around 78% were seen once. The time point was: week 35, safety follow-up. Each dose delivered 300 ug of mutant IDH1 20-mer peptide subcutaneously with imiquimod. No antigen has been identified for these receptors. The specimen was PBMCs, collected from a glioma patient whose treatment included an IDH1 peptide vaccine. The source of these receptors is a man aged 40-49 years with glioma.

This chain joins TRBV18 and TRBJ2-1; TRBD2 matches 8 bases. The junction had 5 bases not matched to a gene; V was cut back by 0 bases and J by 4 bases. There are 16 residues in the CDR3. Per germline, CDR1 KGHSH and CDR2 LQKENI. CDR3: CASSPPVSGTYNEQFF. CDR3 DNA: TGTGCCAGCTCACCACCGGTTAGCGGGACGTACAATGAGCAGTTCTTC.

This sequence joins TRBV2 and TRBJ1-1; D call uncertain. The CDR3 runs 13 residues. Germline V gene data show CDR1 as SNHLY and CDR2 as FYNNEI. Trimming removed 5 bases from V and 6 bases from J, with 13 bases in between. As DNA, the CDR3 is TGTGCCAGCAGTCAGCGGCTGGACGCTGAAGCTTTCTTT. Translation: CASSQRLDAEAFF.

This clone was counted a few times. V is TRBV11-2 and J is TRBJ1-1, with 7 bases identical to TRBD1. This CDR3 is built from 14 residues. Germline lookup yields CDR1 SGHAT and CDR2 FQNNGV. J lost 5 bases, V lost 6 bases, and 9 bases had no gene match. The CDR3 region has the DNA TGTGCCAGCAGTTTTAGGGGGCGAAGGACTGAAGCTTTCTTT. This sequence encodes CASSFRGRRTEAFF.

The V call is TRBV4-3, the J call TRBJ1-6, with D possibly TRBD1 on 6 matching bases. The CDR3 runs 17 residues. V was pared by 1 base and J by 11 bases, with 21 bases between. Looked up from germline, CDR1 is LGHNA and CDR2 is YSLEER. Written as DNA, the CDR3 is TGCGCCAGCAGCCAAGCCCCCGGACAGTTTGTTAGTCCACCCCTCCACTTT. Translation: CASSQAPGQFVSPPLHF.

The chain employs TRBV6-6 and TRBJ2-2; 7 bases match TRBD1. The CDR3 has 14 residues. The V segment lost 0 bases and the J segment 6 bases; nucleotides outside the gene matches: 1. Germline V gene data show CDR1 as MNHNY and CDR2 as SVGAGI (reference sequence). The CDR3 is CASSYSGTAGELFF. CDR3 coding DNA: TGTGCCAGCAGTTACTCCGGGACAGCCGGGGAGCTGTTTTTT.

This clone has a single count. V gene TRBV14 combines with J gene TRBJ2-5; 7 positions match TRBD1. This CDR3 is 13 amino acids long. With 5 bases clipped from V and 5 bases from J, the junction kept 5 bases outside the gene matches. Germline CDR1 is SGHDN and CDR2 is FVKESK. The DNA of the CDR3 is TGTGCCAGCAGCACGACAGGGCAGGAGACCCAGTACTTC. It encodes CASSTTGQETQYF.

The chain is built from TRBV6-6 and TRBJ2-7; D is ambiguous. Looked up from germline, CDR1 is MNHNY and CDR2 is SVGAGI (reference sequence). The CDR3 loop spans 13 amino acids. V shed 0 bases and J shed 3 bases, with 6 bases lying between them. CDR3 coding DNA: TGTGCCAGCAGTTACTCGTGGCTCTACGAGCAGTACTTC. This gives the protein CASSYSWLYEQYF.

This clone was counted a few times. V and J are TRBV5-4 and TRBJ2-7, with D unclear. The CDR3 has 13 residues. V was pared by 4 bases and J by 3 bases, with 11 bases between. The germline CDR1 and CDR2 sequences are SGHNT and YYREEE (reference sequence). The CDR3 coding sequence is TGTGCCAGCAGCCTCGGTCCCAACTACGAGCAGTACGTC. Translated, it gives CASSLGPNYEQYV.

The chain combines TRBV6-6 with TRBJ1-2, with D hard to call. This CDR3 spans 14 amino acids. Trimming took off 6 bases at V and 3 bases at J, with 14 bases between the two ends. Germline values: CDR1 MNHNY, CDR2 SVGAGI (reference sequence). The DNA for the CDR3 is TGTGCCAGCAGCACCCCCGGGCAGCACTATGGCTACACCTTC. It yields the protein CASSTPGQHYGYTF.

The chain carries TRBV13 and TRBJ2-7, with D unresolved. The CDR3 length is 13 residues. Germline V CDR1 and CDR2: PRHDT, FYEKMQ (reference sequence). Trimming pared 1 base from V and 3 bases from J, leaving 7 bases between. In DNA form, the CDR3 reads TGTGCCAGCAGCTTAGCCGCTTACTACGAGCAGTACTTC. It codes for CASSLAAYYEQYF.

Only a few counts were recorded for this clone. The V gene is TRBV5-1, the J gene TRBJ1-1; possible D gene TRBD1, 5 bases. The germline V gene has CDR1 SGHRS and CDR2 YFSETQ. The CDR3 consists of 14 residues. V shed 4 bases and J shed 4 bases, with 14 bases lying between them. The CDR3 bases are TGCGCCAGCAGCCGGGGAGGGGTTGGCACTGAAGCTTTCTTT. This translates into CASSRGGVGTEAFF.

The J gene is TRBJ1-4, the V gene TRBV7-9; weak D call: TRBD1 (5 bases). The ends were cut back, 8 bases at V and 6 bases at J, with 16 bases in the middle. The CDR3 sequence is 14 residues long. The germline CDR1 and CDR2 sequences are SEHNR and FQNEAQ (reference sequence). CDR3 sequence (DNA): TGTGCCAGCTCAAAAGGGGAGGGAGATGAAAAACTGTTTTTT. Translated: CASSKGEGDEKLFF.

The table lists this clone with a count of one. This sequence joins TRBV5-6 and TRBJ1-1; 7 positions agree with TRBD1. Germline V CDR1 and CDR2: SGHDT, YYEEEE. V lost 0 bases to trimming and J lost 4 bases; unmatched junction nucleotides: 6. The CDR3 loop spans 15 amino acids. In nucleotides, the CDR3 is TGTGCCAGCAGCTTGGTTCAGGGGGGCCGCACTGAAGCTTTCTTT. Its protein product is CASSLVQGGRTEAFF.

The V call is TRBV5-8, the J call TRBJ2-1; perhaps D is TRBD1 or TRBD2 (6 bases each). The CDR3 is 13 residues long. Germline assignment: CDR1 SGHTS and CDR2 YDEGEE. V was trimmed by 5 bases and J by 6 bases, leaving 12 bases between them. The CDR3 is CASSLRGVNEQFF. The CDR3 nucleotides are TGTGCCAGCAGTCTGAGGGGGGTCAATGAGCAGTTCTTC.

The CDR3 is CASSATGKGQPQHF. The CDR3 nucleotides read TGTGCCAGCAGCGCGACAGGGAAGGGCCAGCCCCAGCATTTT. The chain combines TRBV9 with TRBJ1-5; TRBD1 matches at 7 bases. J gave up 7 bases and V 3 bases, and 7 bases lay outside the gene matches. CDR1 and CDR2 (germline): SGDLS, YYNGEE. The CDR3 loop spans 14 amino acids.

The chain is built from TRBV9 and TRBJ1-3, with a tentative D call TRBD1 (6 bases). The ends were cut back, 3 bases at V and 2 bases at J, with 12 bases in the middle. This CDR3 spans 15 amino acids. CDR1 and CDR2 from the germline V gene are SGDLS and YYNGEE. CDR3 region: CASSAQGFPGNTIYF. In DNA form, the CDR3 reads TGTGCCAGCAGCGCCCAGGGGTTCCCTGGAAACACCATATATTTT.

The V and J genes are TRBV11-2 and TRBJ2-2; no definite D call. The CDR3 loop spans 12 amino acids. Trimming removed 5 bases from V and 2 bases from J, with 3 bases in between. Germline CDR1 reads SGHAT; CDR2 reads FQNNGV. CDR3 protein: CASSINTGELFF. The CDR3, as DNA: TGTGCCAGCAGCATCAACACCGGGGAGCTGTTTTTT.

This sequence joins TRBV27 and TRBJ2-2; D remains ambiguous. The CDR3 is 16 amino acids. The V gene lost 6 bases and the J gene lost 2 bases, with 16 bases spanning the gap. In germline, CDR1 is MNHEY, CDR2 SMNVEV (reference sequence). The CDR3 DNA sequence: TGTGCCAGCAGCCCGCCCCACTTAGGCAACACCGGGGAGCTGTTTTTT. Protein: CASSPPHLGNTGELFF.

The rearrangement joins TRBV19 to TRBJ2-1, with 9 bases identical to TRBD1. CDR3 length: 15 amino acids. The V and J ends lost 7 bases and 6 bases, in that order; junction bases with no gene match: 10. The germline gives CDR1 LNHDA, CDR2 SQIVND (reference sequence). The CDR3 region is CASIPGTGFFNEQFF. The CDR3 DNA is TGTGCCAGTATACCCGGGACAGGGTTCTTCAATGAGCAGTTCTTC. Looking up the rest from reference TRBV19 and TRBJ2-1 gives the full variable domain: DGGITQSPKYLFRKEGQNVTLSCEQNLNHDAMYWYRQDPGQGLRLIYYSQIVNDFQKGDIAEGYSVSREKKESFPLTVTSAQKNPTAFYLCASIPGTGFFNEQFFGPGTRLTVL.

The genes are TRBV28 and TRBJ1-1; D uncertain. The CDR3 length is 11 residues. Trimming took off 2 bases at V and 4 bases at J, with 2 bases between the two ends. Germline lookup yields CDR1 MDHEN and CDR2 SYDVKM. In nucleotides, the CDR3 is TGTGCCAGCAGTTTAGCCACTGAAGCTTTCTTT. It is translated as CASSLATEAFF.

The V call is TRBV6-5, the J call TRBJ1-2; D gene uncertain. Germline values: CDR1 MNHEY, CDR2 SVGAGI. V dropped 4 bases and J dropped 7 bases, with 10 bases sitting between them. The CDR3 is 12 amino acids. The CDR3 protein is CASSLRDGGYTF. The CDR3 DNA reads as TGTGCCAGCAGTTTGCGGGATGGTGGCTACACCTTC.

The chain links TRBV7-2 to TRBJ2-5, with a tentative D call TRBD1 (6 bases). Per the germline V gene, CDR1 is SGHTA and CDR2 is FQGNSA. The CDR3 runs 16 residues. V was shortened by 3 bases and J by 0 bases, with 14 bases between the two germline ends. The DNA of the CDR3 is TGTGCCAGCAGCTTGACCACAGGGTCGTACCAAGAGACCCAGTACTTC. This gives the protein CASSLTTGSYQETQYF.

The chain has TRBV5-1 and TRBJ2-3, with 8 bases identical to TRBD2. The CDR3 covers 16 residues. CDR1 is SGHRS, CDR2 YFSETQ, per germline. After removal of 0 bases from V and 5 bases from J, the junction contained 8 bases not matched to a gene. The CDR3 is CASSLAGGEYRDTQYF. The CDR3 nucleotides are TGCGCCAGCAGCTTGGCCGGGGGGGAGTATAGAGATACGCAGTATTTT.

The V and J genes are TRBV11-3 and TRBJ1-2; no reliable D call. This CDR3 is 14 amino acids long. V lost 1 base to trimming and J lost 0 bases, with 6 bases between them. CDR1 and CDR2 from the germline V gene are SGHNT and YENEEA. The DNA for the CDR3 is TGTGCCAGCAGCTTAGCCTATTCTAACTATGGCTACACCTTC. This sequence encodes CASSLAYSNYGYTF. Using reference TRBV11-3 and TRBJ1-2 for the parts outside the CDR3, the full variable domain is EAGVVQSPRYKIIEKKQPVAFWCNPISGHNTLYWYLQNLGQGPELLIRYENEEAVDDSQLPKDRFSAERLKGVDSTLKIQPAELGDSAVYLCASSLAYSNYGYTFGSGTRLTVV.

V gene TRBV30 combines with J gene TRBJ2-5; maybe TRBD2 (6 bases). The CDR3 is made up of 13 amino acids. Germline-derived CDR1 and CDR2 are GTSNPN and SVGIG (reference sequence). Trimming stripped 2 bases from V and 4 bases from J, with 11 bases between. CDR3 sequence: CAWSSGGRETQYF. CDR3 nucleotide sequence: TGTGCCTGGAGTTCCGGGGGTAGAGAGACCCAGTACTTC. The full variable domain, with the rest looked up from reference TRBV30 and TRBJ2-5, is SQTIHQWPATLVQPVGSPLSLECTVEGTSNPNLYWYRQAAGRGLQLLFYSVGIGQISSEVPQNLSASRPQDRQFILSSKKLLLSDSGFYLCAWSSGGRETQYFGPGTRLLVL.

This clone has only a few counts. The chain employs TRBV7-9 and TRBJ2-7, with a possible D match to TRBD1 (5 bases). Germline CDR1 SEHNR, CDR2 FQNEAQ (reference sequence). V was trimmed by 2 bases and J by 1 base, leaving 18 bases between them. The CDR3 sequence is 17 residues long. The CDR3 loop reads CASSLRSAGKGSYEQYV. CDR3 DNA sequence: TGTGCCAGCAGCTTAAGATCGGCAGGGAAGGGATCCTACGAGCAGTACGTC.